A single sample is the source of the 5 T cell receptor beta chains below, sequenced in a study of PD-1 blockade in classical Hodgkin lymphoma. Produced via immunoSEQ multiplex PCR; TCRdb's table is partial and in-frame only. The table records some 21,000 clones, 68% of them present only once. No patient escaped relapse after autologous stem cell transplantation, and brentuximab vedotin exposure varied. Sequencing used peripheral blood mononuclear cells (PBMCs), obtained at baseline. These receptors were collected from a human donor with classical Hodgkin lymphoma.

This clone is deemed medium-sized (0.01 to 0.1%). This chain links TRBV19 with TRBJ1-1; D unresolved. The germline V gene encodes CDR1 LNHDA and CDR2 SQIVND (reference sequence). Trimming left V 11 bases short and J 7 bases short, with 17 bases between. The CDR3 consists of 12 residues. CDR3 amino acids: CACRRGGGEAFF. The CDR3 nucleotides are TGTGCCTGTCGGAGAGGCGGTGGTGAAGCTTTCTTT.

CDR3 coding DNA: TGTGCCAGCAGCTTGGGTCCTACAGGGGGCGCTGGCTACACCTTC. Protein: CASSLGPTGGAGYTF. The rearrangement uses TRBV5-6 and TRBJ1-2; 9 bases match TRBD1. J lost 7 bases, V lost 0 bases, and 7 bases had no gene match. This CDR3 spans 15 amino acids. Germline V gene sequence: CDR1 SGHDT, CDR2 YYEEEE.

The chain uses TRBV28 and TRBJ2-7; weak D call: TRBD2 (6 bases). The CDR3 is made up of 13 amino acids. Germline CDR1 is MDHEN and CDR2 is SYDVKM. V lost 6 bases and J 0 bases, leaving 9 bases between the germline ends. As DNA, the CDR3 is TGTGCCAGCAGCGGGGGTGGCTCCTACGAGCAGTACTTC. Translation gives CASSGGGSYEQYF.

The genes are TRBV9 and TRBJ2-1; no clear D gene. Germline CDR1 reads SGDLS; CDR2 reads YYNGEE. The CDR3 sequence is 15 residues long. The V and J ends lost 0 bases and 3 bases respectively, with 10 bases between them. CDR3: CASSVEGGFYNEQFF. The DNA of the CDR3 is TGTGCCAGCAGCGTAGAGGGCGGATTCTACAATGAGCAGTTCTTC.

This chain uses TRBV9 with TRBJ2-7, with TRBD2 identical over 7 bases. The CDR3 is made up of 14 amino acids. The V segment lost 2 bases and the J segment 2 bases; nucleotides outside the gene matches: 4. The germline CDR1 and CDR2 sequences are SGDLS and YYNGEE. The CDR3 DNA sequence: TGTGCCAGCAGCGTTTCTAGCGGTCCCTACGAGCAGTACTTC. This sequence encodes CASSVSSGPYEQYF.